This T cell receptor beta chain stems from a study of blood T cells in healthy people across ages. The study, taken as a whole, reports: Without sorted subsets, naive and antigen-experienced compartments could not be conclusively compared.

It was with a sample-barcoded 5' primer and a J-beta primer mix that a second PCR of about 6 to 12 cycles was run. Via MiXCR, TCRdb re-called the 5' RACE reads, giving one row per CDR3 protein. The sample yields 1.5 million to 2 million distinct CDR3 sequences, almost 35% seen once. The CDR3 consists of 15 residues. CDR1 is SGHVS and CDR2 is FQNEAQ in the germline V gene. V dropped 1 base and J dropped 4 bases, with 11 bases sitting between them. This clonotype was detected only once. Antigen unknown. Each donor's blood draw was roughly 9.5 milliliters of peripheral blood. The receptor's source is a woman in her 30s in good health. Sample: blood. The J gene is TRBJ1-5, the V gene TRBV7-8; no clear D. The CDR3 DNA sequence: TGTGCCAGCAGCTTAGTGCGGGGAGAGAATCAGCCCCAGCATTTT. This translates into CASSLVRGENQPQHF.